This T cell receptor beta chain appears in the sequencing data of a study of blood T cell repertoires in COVID-19. Overall study: The United States, Italy and Spain provided the acute and convalescent COVID-19 samples. Nucleic acid was either cDNA or gDNA, and it came from T cells, B-cell-depleted T cells, or PBMCs.

Cohorts were assigned according to the clinical history that participants reported. Germline assignment: CDR1 MGHRA and CDR2 YSYEKL. The CDR3 loop spans 16 amino acids. The trim removed 4 bases at V and 0 bases at J, leaving 6 bases unmatched. The repertoire was sequenced with immunoSEQ multiplex PCR; TCRdb's copy has only in-frame clones and lacks some. This sample has 88,000 or so clones; around 89% occur once, and the top ten carry under 1.5%. The rearrangement uses TRBV4-1 and TRBJ2-3, with TRBD2 identical over 8 bases. The clonotype originates from a woman in her forties or fifties with acute COVID-19. What was sequenced was PBMCs or T cells enriched from blood (not recorded which). The chain's CDR3 is CASSPRTSSSTDTQYF. In DNA form, the CDR3 reads TGCGCCAGCAGCCCCCGGACTAGCTCTAGCACAGATACGCAGTATTTT.